The source of this TCR beta chain is a study of neoadjuvant anti-PD-1 for oral cavity cancer. Stated time point: after neoadjuvant nivolumab, at surgical resection. The germline V gene encodes CDR1 GTSNPN and CDR2 SVGIG (reference sequence). The CDR3 runs to 14 residues. J gave up 7 bases and V 5 bases, and 10 bases lay outside the gene matches. Clones were sequenced by immunoSEQ multiplex PCR, and TCRdb holds only the in-frame ones, with some missing. This sample carries 20,000 to 25,000 clones, 25% to 30% of them seen once, and the ten largest clones take around 15%. This receptor was identified in a person between 35 and 79 years old with oral cavity squamous cell carcinoma. Here the sequenced sample was tumor tissue, taken after nivolumab (anti-PD-1) treatment. The chain links TRBV30 to TRBJ1-4; 7 bases agree with TRBD1. CDR3 amino acids: CAWSWPGQSEKLFF. The CDR3 coding sequence is TGTGCCTGGTCTTGGCCGGGACAGAGTGAAAAACTGTTTTTT.